This T cell receptor (beta chain) was obtained from a study of control samples from healthy donors and cancer patients. Germline CDR1 KGHSH, CDR2 LQKENI. The CDR3 length is 13 residues. Trimming removed 3 bases from V and 5 bases from J, with 8 bases in between. Method: immunoSEQ multiplex PCR; TCRdb's copy keeps in-frame clones and lacks some. The sample lists 82,000 or so clones, 85% to 95% occurring once. Sequencing was carried out using blood. This sequence was found in a woman under 30 in good health. The rearrangement links TRBV18 to TRBJ1-5, with D maybe TRBD1 (5 bases). CDR3 nucleotides: TGTGCCAGCTCACCGGGCAGGGATCAGCCCCAGCATTTT. Translated, it gives CASSPGRDQPQHF.